The 12 T cell receptor beta chains below all came from one sample that was sequenced in a study of blood T cell repertoires in COVID-19. Data came from immunoSEQ multiplex PCR; TCRdb stores just in-frame clones and leaves some out. The repertoire holds a few hundred thousand clones, around 88% seen once, with 12% in the top ten. Sequencing was performed on peripheral blood. Source of these receptors: a man aged 80 or over with acute or convalescent COVID-19.

This clone was counted a few times. The J gene is TRBJ1-2, the V gene TRBV7-9; D is unresolved. Germline loops: CDR1 SEHNR, CDR2 FQNEAQ (reference sequence). V was clipped by 4 bases and J by 0 bases, with 9 bases between them. The CDR3 has 14 amino acids. This CDR3 is CASSSNTANYGYTF. Here the CDR3 DNA reads TGTGCCAGCAGCTCCAACACCGCTAACTATGGCTACACCTTC. Complete variable domain (other parts from reference TRBV7-9 and TRBJ1-2): DTGVSQNPRHKITKRGQNVTFRCDPISEHNRLYWYRQTLGQGPEFLTYFQNEAQLEKSRLLSDRFSAERPKGSFSTLEIQRTEQGDSAMYLCASSSNTANYGYTFGSGTRLTVV.

The rearrangement joins TRBV5-1 to TRBJ2-3; 12 nucleotides line up with TRBD2. CDR3 length: 19 residues. The V gene's germline CDR1 is SGHRS and CDR2 YFSETQ. V was pared by 3 bases and J by 1 base, with 12 bases of the junction left unmatched. This CDR3 reads CASSSNPSGRALGTDTQYF. CDR3 nucleotides: TGCGCCAGCAGCTCCAATCCTAGCGGGAGGGCCTTGGGCACAGATACGCAGTATTTT.

This clone occurred once. This chain links TRBV6-5 with TRBJ1-4; 9 bases align to TRBD1. Trimming cost V 4 bases and J 6 bases; bases outside gene matches: 6. The CDR3 contains 15 residues. CDR1 and CDR2 from the germline V gene are MNHEY and SVGAGI. The CDR3 region is CASSSSGTGYEKLFF. The DNA of the CDR3 is TGTGCCAGCAGTTCCTCCGGGACAGGGTATGAAAAACTGTTTTTT.

J is TRBJ1-1 and V is TRBV4-3; 7 bases match TRBD1. Losses at the gene ends were 1 base for V and 7 bases for J; bases not matched to a gene: 6. Germline V gives CDR1 LGHNA, CDR2 YSLEER. This CDR3 contains 14 residues. The CDR3 coding sequence is TGCGCCAGCAGCCAAGTCACAGGGGAAGGTGAAGCTTTCTTT. This translates into CASSQVTGEGEAFF.

The gene calls are TRBV19 and TRBJ1-2; D is undetermined. The CDR3 is 17 amino acids. Germline V gives CDR1 LNHDA, CDR2 SQIVND (reference sequence). V lost 7 bases to trimming and J lost 0 bases, with 21 bases between them. CDR3 protein: CASTPSGSLAPNYGYTF. CDR3 in DNA: TGTGCCAGTACGCCCTCGGGTAGCCTAGCTCCTAACTATGGCTACACCTTC. The entire variable domain, with the rest obtained from reference TRBV19 and TRBJ1-2, is as follows: DGGITQSPKYLFRKEGQNVTLSCEQNLNHDAMYWYRQDPGQGLRLIYYSQIVNDFQKGDIAEGYSVSREKKESFPLTVTSAQKNPTAFYLCASTPSGSLAPNYGYTFGSGTRLTVV.

The CDR3, as DNA: TGTGCCAGCGGGGACAGTAATAATTCACCCCTCCACTTT. It yields the protein CASGDSNNSPLHF. The chain joins TRBV7-6 to TRBJ1-6, with TRBD1 matching over 7 bases. Germline V lookup: CDR1 SGHVS, CDR2 FNYEAQ. This CDR3 contains 13 residues. Germline trimming cut 8 bases from V and 5 bases from J; bases unmatched to any gene: 3.

The CDR3 spells CASSPTGGSYEQYF. As DNA, the CDR3 is TGTGCCAGCAGCCCGACAGGGGGAAGCTACGAGCAGTACTTC. V gene TRBV3-1 (or the pseudogene TRBV3-2) combines with J gene TRBJ2-7; 9 positions match TRBD1. V was pared by 4 bases and J by 3 bases, with 4 bases of the junction left unmatched. CDR1 and CDR2 (germline): LGHDT, YNNKEL (reference sequence). This CDR3 comprises 14 residues.

This rearrangement joins TRBV29-1 to TRBJ1-2, with 7 bases aligning to TRBD1. CDR3 length: 12 residues. The V and J ends lost 8 bases and 4 bases, in that order; junction bases with no gene match: 7. CDR1 and CDR2 from the germline V gene are SQVTM and ANQGSEA. The CDR3 DNA sequence: TGCAGCACCCCTGGGGACAGCTATGGCTACACCTTC. It translates to CSTPGDSYGYTF.

V is TRBV27 and J is TRBJ1-2; 11 bases match TRBD1. Trimming cost V 5 bases and J 4 bases; bases outside gene matches: 3. CDR3 length: 14 amino acids. The germline V gene has CDR1 MNHEY and CDR2 SMNVEV (reference sequence). The CDR3 loop is CASSTDRGLYGYTF. The CDR3 nucleotides are TGTGCCAGCAGTACGGACAGGGGGCTCTATGGCTACACCTTC.

The chain recombines TRBV3-1 (or the pseudogene TRBV3-2) with TRBJ2-2; D is ambiguous. With 4 bases removed from V and 11 bases from J, the gap between germline ends came to 14 bases. The CDR3 covers 13 residues. Germline CDR1 LGHDT, CDR2 YNNKEL (reference sequence). CDR3 bases: TGTGCCAGCAGCCTCCCGAGAGGCAGTGAGCTGTTTTTT. It specifies CASSLPRGSELFF.

The table lists this clone with a count of one. The V gene is TRBV18, the J gene TRBJ2-3; TRBD2 matches at 8 bases. The CDR3 is 14 amino acids. J gave up 4 bases and V 3 bases, and 3 bases lay outside the gene matches. Germline loops: CDR1 KGHSH, CDR2 LQKENI. This CDR3 is CASSPGTRADTQYF. DNA of the CDR3: TGTGCCAGCTCACCCGGGACTAGGGCAGATACGCAGTATTTT.

CDR3 nucleotide sequence: TGTGCCAGCACCGAAAGGCAGGATCTATACAATGAGCAGTTCTTC. Translated, it gives CASTERQDLYNEQFF. This chain links TRBV2 with TRBJ2-1; D gene ambiguous. Trimming removed 7 bases at V and 4 bases at J, with 17 bases between. CDR1 is SNHLY and CDR2 is FYNNEI in the germline V gene. The CDR3 is 15 residues long.